The present T cell receptor beta chain was sequenced within a study of immune cell composition in non-small cell lung cancer. Profiling relied on immunoSEQ multiplex PCR, and the TCRdb table lists in-frame clones only, not all of them. The table shows about 1,700 clones, with roughly 83% occurring only once. The normal lung sample lay at least 3 cm, and maximally far, from the tumour. By sample fraction, this clone is large. V lost 5 bases and J 1 base, leaving 11 bases between the germline ends. The CDR3 consists of 14 residues. Germline values: CDR1 MNHEY, CDR2 SVGAGI. This TCR derives from a human donor with non-small cell lung cancer. The specimen was non-adjacent lung tissue. V and J are TRBV6-5 and TRBJ1-2; D possibly corresponds to TRBD1 (5 bases). CDR3 residues: CASSLGGLNYGYTF. DNA of the CDR3: TGTGCCAGCAGTCTCGGGGGACTTAACTATGGCTACACCTTC.